A single sample gave rise to the 23 T cell receptor beta chains below, sequenced in a study of Graves' ophthalmopathy and Graves' hyperthyroidism. Amplification targeted the TCR beta CDR3 regions, with RNA transcripts as the source material. An opening RT-PCR round employed HTBI primers and preceded a second-round multiplex PCR. TCRdb processed the multiplex PCR reads anew with MiXCR; each CDR3 protein has one entry. The table includes a few hundred thousand distinct CDR3 sequences, approximately 18% detected once. The sequenced sample was peripheral blood. The receptors stem from an adult woman with stable Graves' hyperthyroidism.

This clonotype was counted many times. The chain has TRBV6-1 and TRBJ1-2, with D maybe TRBD1 (6 bases). The ends were cut back, 10 bases at V and 5 bases at J, with 17 bases in the middle. Germline CDR1 is MNHNS and CDR2 is SASEGT. The CDR3 sequence is 13 residues long. The CDR3 DNA reads as TGTGCCACCCGACCAGGGGAGTTTTATGGCTACACCTTC. As protein: CATRPGEFYGYTF.

Only one count was recorded for this clonotype. At one of its ends the junction is not consistent with the germline gene, which may arise from a read error. The rearrangement joins TRBV28 to TRBJ1-2; 7 bases are a match to TRBD1. The CDR3 has 13 residues. Germline V gives CDR1 MDHEN, CDR2 SYDVKM. CDR3 loop: CASSTGPNYGYTF. The CDR3, as DNA: TGCGCCAGCTCGACAGGGCCTAACTATGGCTACACCTTC.

This clonotype came up many times. The V gene is TRBV20-1, the J gene TRBJ2-5, with a possible D match to TRBD2 (6 bases). The V end was cut by 5 bases, the J end by 0 bases, with 10 bases between. The CDR3 length is 13 residues. Germline CDR1 is DFQATT and CDR2 is SNEGSKA (reference sequence). CDR3 loop: CSASGDYQETQYF. CDR3 in DNA: TGCAGTGCTTCGGGGGACTACCAAGAGACCCAGTACTTC.

The chain recombines TRBV4-3 with TRBJ1-1; D gene ambiguous. Germline CDR1 reads LGHNA; CDR2 reads YSLEER. This CDR3 has 16 residues. V lost 0 bases and J lost 4, with 15 bases in between. CDR3 residues: CASSQDIVRRSTEAFF. The CDR3 nucleotides read TGCGCCAGCAGCCAAGATATAGTGCGAAGGAGCACTGAAGCTTTCTTT.

On this clonotype itself: This may stem from a read error, because a much larger clone lies one nucleotide away. The chain links TRBV13 to TRBJ2-7; the D gene is possibly TRBD2 (6 bases). Germline V gene data show CDR1 as PRHDT and CDR2 as FYEKMQ (reference sequence). Trimming shortened V by 4 bases and J by 0 bases, and 16 bases separated the two germline ends. The CDR3 has 16 amino acids. The CDR3 DNA is TGTGCCAGCAGCTCGTCCGCTGGGGGGACCTCCTACGAGCAGTACTTC. As protein: CASSSSAGGTSYEQYF. Full variable domain (missing parts from reference TRBV13 and TRBJ2-7): AAGVIQSPRHLIKEKRETATLKCYPIPRHDTVYWYQQGPGQDPQFLISFYEKMQSDKGSIPDRFSAQQFSDYHSELNMSSLELGDSALYFCASSSSAGGTSYEQYFGPGTRLTVT.

The sample holds many counts of this clonotype. The gene calls are TRBV30 and TRBJ2-7; TRBD2 matches at 7 bases. The V gene's germline CDR1 is GTSNPN and CDR2 SVGIG (reference sequence). This CDR3 is built from 13 residues. The junction had 9 bases not matched to a gene; V was cut back by 4 bases and J by 6 bases. CDR3 loop: CAWTIDWGGEQYF. The DNA for the CDR3 is TGTGCCTGGACAATTGATTGGGGGGGCGAGCAGTACTTC.

This clonotype turned up a few times. The chain employs TRBV5-8 and TRBJ1-2; unclear D gene. The CDR3 has 14 amino acids. V lost 2 bases to trimming and J lost 8 bases, with 16 bases between them. Germline CDR1 is SGHTS and CDR2 is YDEGEE. This chain's CDR3 is CASSFLREGYGYTF. CDR3 bases: TGTGCCAGCAGCTTCCTCCGGGAAGGGTACGGCTACACCTTC.

This clonotype was recorded at least ten times. The chain combines TRBV6-1 with TRBJ1-5; D not resolved. The CDR3 extends over 16 amino acids. V was shortened by 4 bases and J by 0 bases, with 13 bases between the two germline ends. Germline-derived CDR1 and CDR2 are MNHNS and SASEGT. CDR3 protein: CASSVPSIYSNQPQHF. DNA of the CDR3: TGTGCCAGCAGTGTCCCTTCTATTTATAGCAATCAGCCCCAGCATTTT.

This clonotype was counted a few times. V is TRBV12-3 or TRBV12-4 and J is TRBJ1-5; 10 nucleotides match TRBD1. V lost 4 bases, J lost 7 bases, and 7 bases stayed unmatched. This CDR3 has 15 amino acids. DNA for the CDR3: TGTGCCAGCAGTTCGGGACAGGGGTTCGAGCAGCCCCAGCATTTT. As protein: CASSSGQGFEQPQHF.

Many counts were recorded for this clonotype. The V and J genes are TRBV12-3 or TRBV12-4 and TRBJ1-6; TRBD1 is a possible D gene (6 bases). This CDR3 contains 14 residues. V lost 5 bases to trimming and J lost 8 bases, with 13 bases between them. CDR3: CASSPKQGYSPLHF. Written as DNA, the CDR3 is TGTGCCAGCAGTCCTAAACAGGGTTATTCACCCCTCCACTTT.

This clonotype occurred many times. This rearrangement joins TRBV12-5 to TRBJ2-2; 10 bases agree with TRBD2. Germline V CDR1 and CDR2: LGHNT, FRNRAP. The CDR3 sequence is 17 residues long. After removal of 6 bases from V and 3 bases from J, the junction contained 10 bases not matched to a gene. In nucleotides, the CDR3 is TGTGCTAGTGGAACAATTCTAGCGGGAGTGTACACCGGGGAGCTGTTTTTT. It codes for CASGTILAGVYTGELFF.

This clonotype showed up many times. The chain joins TRBV6-5 to TRBJ2-7; D unclear. This CDR3 is 14 amino acids long. CDR1 is MNHEY and CDR2 is SVGAGI in the germline V gene. V gave up 6 bases and J gave up 1 base, with 13 bases separating them. DNA for the CDR3: TGTGCCAGCAGAAACGGTTTAGGTTCCTACGAGCAGTACTTC. Its translation: CASRNGLGSYEQYF.

This clonotype was seen a few times. V usage is TRBV9 and J usage is TRBJ1-3, with 7 nucleotides matching TRBD1. V was pared by 0 bases and J by 0 bases, with 3 bases of the junction left unmatched. CDR3 length equals 16 residues. Germline V gives CDR1 SGDLS, CDR2 YYNGEE. CDR3 amino acids: CASSVGRGDSGNTIYF. CDR3 DNA: TGTGCCAGCAGCGTAGGCAGGGGGGACTCTGGAAACACCATATATTTT.

A note on this clonotype: A read error is likely, as this CDR3 ends without the conserved phenylalanine or tryptophan. The chain uses TRBV12-3 or TRBV12-4 and TRBJ1-1, with a weak D call TRBD1 (5 bases). V shed 6 bases and J shed 2 bases, with 10 bases lying between them. This CDR3 contains 13 residues. CDR3 nucleotides: TGTGCCAGCAGGCCAAGGGGAAACACTGAAGCTTTCGAT. It codes for CASRPRGNTEAFD.

This clonotype was seen many times. The rearrangement joins TRBV28 to TRBJ2-7; D remains ambiguous. The V end was cut by 2 bases, the J end by 6 bases, with 20 bases between. CDR3 length: 16 amino acids. Per germline, CDR1 MDHEN and CDR2 SYDVKM. The CDR3 region is CASSLRLRGRPLEQYF. The CDR3, as DNA: TGTGCCAGCAGTTTACGGTTACGAGGTCGCCCGCTCGAGCAGTACTTC.

This clonotype was seen many times. V usage is TRBV20-1 and J usage is TRBJ2-6; TRBD1 matches 8 bases. The V segment lost 6 bases and the J segment 2 bases; nucleotides outside the gene matches: 6. The CDR3 is made up of 15 amino acids. Germline-derived CDR1 and CDR2 are DFQATT and SNEGSKA (reference sequence). The CDR3 DNA follows: TGCAGTGCCCCCCGGACAGGGACTGGGGCCAACGTCCTGACTTTC. It is translated as CSAPRTGTGANVLTF.

About this clonotype: With a much larger clone just one base away, this may be a read error. The gene calls are TRBV24-1 and TRBJ2-7; D possibly corresponds to TRBD1 (5 bases). The CDR3 loop spans 18 amino acids. CDR1 is KGHDR and CDR2 is SFDVKD in the germline V gene. CDR3 in DNA: TGTTCCACCAGTGGGCTTTTTCCAGGGCGGAGAGGCTGGTACGAGCAGTACTTC. Translation: CSTSGLFPGRRGWYEQYF.

This clonotype was seen repeatedly, ten times or more. The chain has TRBV28 and TRBJ2-6; 9 bases line up with TRBD1. CDR1 is MDHEN and CDR2 is SYDVKM in the germline V gene. This CDR3 spans 17 amino acids. Trimming removed 6 bases from V and 8 bases from J; junction bases left unmatched: 14. CDR3: CASRGQGTPSSTNVLTF. The CDR3 DNA follows: TGTGCCAGCAGAGGACAGGGGACTCCCTCTTCGACCAACGTCCTGACTTTC. The variable domain in full, with the rest retrieved from reference TRBV28 and TRBJ2-6, is DVKVTQSSRYLVKRTGEKVFLECVQDMDHENMFWYRQDPGLGLRLIYFSYDVKMKEKGDIPEGYSVSREKKERFSLILESASTNQTSMYLCASRGQGTPSSTNVLTFGAGSRLTVL.

This clonotype was recorded at least ten times. The V call is TRBV5-1, the J call TRBJ1-1, with TRBD1 identical over 7 bases. With V trimmed by 4 bases and J by 2 bases, 8 bases remained unmatched. Germline values: CDR1 SGHRS, CDR2 YFSETQ. The CDR3 consists of 15 residues. The CDR3 nucleotides are TGCGCCAGCAGCGTAACCGGGACAGAAAACACTGAAGCTTTCTTT. Amino acid sequence: CASSVTGTENTEAFF.

This clonotype showed up many times. The J gene is TRBJ2-4, the V gene TRBV11-2; 13 bases are shared with TRBD2. CDR3 length: 16 residues. The germline V gene encodes CDR1 SGHAT and CDR2 FQNNGV. With V trimmed by 1 base and J by 6 bases, 3 bases remained unmatched. CDR3 coding DNA: TGTGCCAGCAGCTTAGGTGGACTAGCGGGAGTAAACATTCAGTACTTC. It yields the protein CASSLGGLAGVNIQYF.

In this sample, this clonotype turned up many times. The chain couples TRBV20-1 to TRBJ2-5; D is unresolved. The CDR3 has 13 residues. Germline CDR1 is DFQATT and CDR2 is SNEGSKA (reference sequence). V lost 3 bases and J lost 5, with 13 bases in between. Written as DNA, the CDR3 is TGCAGTGCTAGTCCCGGTTCGAGGGAGACCCAGTACTTC. As protein: CSASPGSRETQYF.

This clonotype appeared many times. The V call is TRBV12-3 or TRBV12-4, the J call TRBJ1-6; a weak D match, TRBD1 (5 bases). The CDR3 is made up of 16 amino acids. The ends were cut back, 0 bases at V and 13 bases at J, with 19 bases in the middle. The CDR3 DNA reads as TGTGCCAGCAGTTTAGCCGGTTTCAGTGGGGGATTCCCCCTCCACTTT. It codes for CASSLAGFSGGFPLHF.

Many counts were recorded for this clonotype. The chain uses TRBV4-1 and TRBJ2-5; 8 positions agree with TRBD1. The junction had 4 bases not matched to a gene; V was cut back by 2 bases and J by 5 bases. This CDR3 spans 14 amino acids. Germline values: CDR1 MGHRA, CDR2 YSYEKL. The CDR3 region is CASSQPGGLETQYF. Written as DNA, the CDR3 is TGCGCCAGCAGCCAACCAGGGGGCTTGGAGACCCAGTACTTC.